Below, 12 T cell receptor beta chains from the same sample are listed, as sequenced in a study of response to subunit inactivated influenza vaccine. TCRdb reanalysed the RT-PCR reads using MiXCR and keeps one entry per CDR3 protein. Counted here are roughly 710,000 distinct CDR3 sequences, about 14% occurring once; the ten biggest clones make up approximately 7.6%. Here the sequenced sample was PBMCs from blood, taken about 14 days before vaccination. All receptors come from a man aged 50 or older who received an inactivated influenza vaccine.

The sample holds a few counts of this clonotype. The rearrangement uses TRBV7-9 and TRBJ1-1; D gene uncertain. Per germline, CDR1 SEHNR and CDR2 FQNEAQ (reference sequence). The V end lost 8 bases, the J end lost 3 bases, and 10 bases lay between the germline ends. The CDR3 length is 12 residues. CDR3 loop: CASSFEDTEAFF. The CDR3 DNA sequence: TGTGCCAGCTCTTTTGAGGACACTGAAGCTTTCTTT. Supplemented by reference TRBV7-9 and TRBJ1-1, the full variable domain reads DTGVSQNPRHKITKRGQNVTFRCDPISEHNRLYWYRQTLGQGPEFLTYFQNEAQLEKSRLLSDRFSAERPKGSFSTLEIQRTEQGDSAMYLCASSFEDTEAFFGQGTRLTVV.

The gene calls are TRBV7-9 and TRBJ2-1; D gene uncertain. CDR3 size: 14 residues. Germline CDR1 reads SEHNR; CDR2 reads FQNEAQ (reference sequence). Trimming removed 5 bases at V and 6 bases at J, with 14 bases between. The DNA of the CDR3 is TGTGCCAGCAGCCCTAGACTGGCCTCCAATGAGCAGTTCTTC. Translated, it gives CASSPRLASNEQFF.

At least ten counts were recorded for this clonotype. The genes are TRBV12-3 or TRBV12-4 and TRBJ2-1; D may be TRBD1 (6 bases). V gave up 6 bases and J gave up 9 bases, with 15 bases separating them. CDR3 size: 13 residues. Here the CDR3 reads CASSLDRYGEQFF. In DNA form, the CDR3 reads TGTGCCAGCAGCCTTGACAGGTACGGTGAGCAGTTCTTC.

This clonotype was detected ten times or more. CDR3 amino acids: CASSPGHTQETQYF. The CDR3 DNA reads as TGTGCCAGCAGCCCGGGACACACCCAAGAGACCCAGTACTTC. The chain carries TRBV5-5 and TRBJ2-5, with TRBD1 as a possible D gene (6 bases). The CDR3 length is 14 residues. V dropped 4 bases and J dropped 1 base, with 11 bases sitting between them. CDR1 is SGHKS, CDR2 YYEKEE, per germline (reference sequence).

The chain employs TRBV2 and TRBJ1-2, with D tentatively TRBD1 (6 bases). V was trimmed by 7 bases and J by 0 bases, leaving 18 bases between them. The CDR3 is made up of 16 amino acids. Germline V lookup: CDR1 SNHLY, CDR2 FYNNEI. This CDR3 is CASTPHSAGANYGYTF. Written as DNA, the CDR3 is TGTGCCAGCACCCCTCACTCAGCAGGGGCTAACTATGGCTACACCTTC.

The chain employs TRBV6-2 or TRBV6-3 and TRBJ2-7; D remains unclear. Germline CDR1 is MNHEY and CDR2 is SVGEGT. This CDR3 has 16 residues. Trimming left V 1 base short and J 0 bases short, with 13 bases between. The CDR3 loop is CASSYFFAISSYEQYF. The CDR3 DNA reads TGTGCCAGCAGTTACTTCTTCGCGATCAGCTCCTACGAGCAGTACTTC.

The chain employs TRBV18 and TRBJ1-2; D remains ambiguous. Trimming cost V 2 bases and J 4 bases, with 14 bases left between them. Per germline, CDR1 KGHSH and CDR2 LQKENI. The length of the CDR3 is 15 residues. The CDR3: CASSPEAGRTYGYTF. CDR3 bases: TGTGCCAGCTCACCAGAGGCAGGTCGAACCTATGGCTACACCTTC.

This clonotype occurred many times. The rearrangement links TRBV7-8 to TRBJ2-5; TRBD2 matches 8 bases. Germline trimming cut 3 bases from V and 2 bases from J; bases unmatched to any gene: 8. From germline, CDR1 is SGHVS and CDR2 FQNEAQ. CDR3 length: 16 residues. CDR3 sequence reads: CASSFWLAGLQETQYF. CDR3 nucleotide sequence: TGTGCCAGCAGCTTTTGGCTAGCGGGTCTACAAGAGACCCAGTACTTC.

This clonotype was picked up a small number of times. The J gene is TRBJ1-1, the V gene TRBV6-6; 11 positions agree with TRBD1. The CDR3 spans 12 residues. Germline lookup yields CDR1 MNHNY and CDR2 SVGAGI (reference sequence). V lost 10 bases and J lost 6; bases outside the gene matches: 4. CDR3 DNA: TGTGCCACCAGGACAGGGGGCTCTGAAGCTTTCTTT. Encoded protein: CATRTGGSEAFF.

CDR3 nucleotides: TGCAGTGCTAGACAGGGTACGAATGAGCAGTTCTTC. Its protein is CSARQGTNEQFF. This chain connects TRBV20-1 to TRBJ2-1; a possible D gene is TRBD1 (5 bases). Trimming shortened V by 2 bases and J by 7 bases, and 9 bases separated the two germline ends. This CDR3 has 12 amino acids. Germline V lookup: CDR1 DFQATT, CDR2 SNEGSKA (reference sequence).

This clonotype was detected a few times. The rearrangement uses TRBV29-1 and TRBJ2-3; 12 nucleotides agree with TRBD2. CDR1 and CDR2 from the germline V gene are SQVTM and ANQGSEA. The trim removed 7 bases at V and 0 bases at J, leaving 5 bases unmatched. The CDR3 covers 15 residues. The CDR3 nucleotides are TGCAGCGCTTCGACTAGCGGGGGAAGCACAGATACGCAGTATTTT. It specifies CSASTSGGSTDTQYF.

J is TRBJ2-1 and V is TRBV5-1, with D perhaps being TRBD1 or TRBD2 (5 bases each). The germline V and J ends were trimmed by 2 bases and 8 bases, with 17 bases remaining between them. Looked up from germline, CDR1 is SGHRS and CDR2 is YFSETQ. The CDR3 length is 15 residues. The CDR3 here is CASSFGASVGDEQFF. The CDR3 nucleotides are TGCGCCAGCAGCTTCGGGGCGTCCGTCGGGGATGAGCAGTTCTTC.